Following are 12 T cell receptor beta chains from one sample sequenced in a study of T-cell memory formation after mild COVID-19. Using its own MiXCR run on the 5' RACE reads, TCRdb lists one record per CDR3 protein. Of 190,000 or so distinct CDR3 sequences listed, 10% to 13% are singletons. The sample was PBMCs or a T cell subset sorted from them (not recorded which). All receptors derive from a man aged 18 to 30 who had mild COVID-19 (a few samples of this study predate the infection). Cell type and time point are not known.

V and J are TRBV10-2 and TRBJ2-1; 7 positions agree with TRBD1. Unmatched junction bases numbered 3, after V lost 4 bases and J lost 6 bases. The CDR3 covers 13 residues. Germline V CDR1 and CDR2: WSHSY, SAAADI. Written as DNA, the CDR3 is TGCGCCAGCAGTGTACAGGGGACCAATGAGCAGTTCTTC. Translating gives CASSVQGTNEQFF.

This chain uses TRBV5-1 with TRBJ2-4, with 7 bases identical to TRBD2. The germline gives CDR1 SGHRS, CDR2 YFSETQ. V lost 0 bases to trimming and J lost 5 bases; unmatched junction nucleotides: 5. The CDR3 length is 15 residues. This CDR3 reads CASSLAREGQNIQYF. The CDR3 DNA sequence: TGCGCCAGCAGCTTGGCCAGGGAGGGGCAAAACATTCAGTACTTC.

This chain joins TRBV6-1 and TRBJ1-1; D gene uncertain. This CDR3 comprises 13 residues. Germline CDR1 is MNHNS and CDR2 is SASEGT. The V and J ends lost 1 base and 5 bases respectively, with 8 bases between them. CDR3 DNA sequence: TGTGCCAGCAGTGAAGTGTACGGGACTGAAGCTTTCTTT. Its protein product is CASSEVYGTEAFF.

This CDR3 reads CSASPGQSNEKLFF. CDR3 in DNA: TGCAGTGCTAGTCCGGGACAGAGTAATGAAAAACTGTTTTTT. The chain employs TRBV20-1 and TRBJ1-4; 7 nucleotides line up with TRBD1. The CDR3 runs to 14 residues. Germline V gives CDR1 DFQATT, CDR2 SNEGSKA (reference sequence). The ends lost 3 bases at V and 4 bases at J; junction bases unmatched: 5.

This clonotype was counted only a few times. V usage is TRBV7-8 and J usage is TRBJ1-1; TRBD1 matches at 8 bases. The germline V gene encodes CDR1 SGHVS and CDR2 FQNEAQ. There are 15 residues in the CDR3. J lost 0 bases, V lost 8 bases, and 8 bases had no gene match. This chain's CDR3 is CASARQGAMNTEAFF. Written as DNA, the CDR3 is TGTGCCAGCGCCCGGCAGGGGGCAATGAACACTGAAGCTTTCTTT.

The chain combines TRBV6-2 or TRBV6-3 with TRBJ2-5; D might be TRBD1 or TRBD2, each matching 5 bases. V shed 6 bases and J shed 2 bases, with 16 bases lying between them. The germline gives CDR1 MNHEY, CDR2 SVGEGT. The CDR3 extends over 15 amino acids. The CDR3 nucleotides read TGTGCCAGCAGAAAAGGGACCCAGCGGCAAGAGACCCAGTACTTC. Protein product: CASRKGTQRQETQYF.

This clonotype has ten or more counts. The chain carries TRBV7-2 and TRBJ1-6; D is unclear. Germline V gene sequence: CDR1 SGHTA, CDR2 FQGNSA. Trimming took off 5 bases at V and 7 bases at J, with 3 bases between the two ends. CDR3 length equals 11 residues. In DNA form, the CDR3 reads TGTGCCAGCAGCCAGAATTCACCCCTCCACTTT. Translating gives CASSQNSPLHF.

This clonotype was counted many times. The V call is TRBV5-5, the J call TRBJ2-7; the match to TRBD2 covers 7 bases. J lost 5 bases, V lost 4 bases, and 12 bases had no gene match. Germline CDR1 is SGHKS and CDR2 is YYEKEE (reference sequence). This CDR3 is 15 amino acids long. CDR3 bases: TGTGCCAGCAGCGGGAGGGGCAGGTTGATCCACGAGCAGTACGTC. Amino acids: CASSGRGRLIHEQYV.

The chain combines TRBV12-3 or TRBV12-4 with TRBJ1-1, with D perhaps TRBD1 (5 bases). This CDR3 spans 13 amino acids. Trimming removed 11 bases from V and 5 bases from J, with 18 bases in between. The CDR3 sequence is CASQRDGGTEAFF. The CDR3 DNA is TGTGCCTCTCAGAGGGACGGGGGGACTGAAGCTTTCTTT.

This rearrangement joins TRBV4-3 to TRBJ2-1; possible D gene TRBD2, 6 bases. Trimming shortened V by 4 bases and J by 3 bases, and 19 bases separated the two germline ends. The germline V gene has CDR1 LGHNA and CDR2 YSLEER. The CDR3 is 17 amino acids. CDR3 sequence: CASSPEGAGGFYNEQFF. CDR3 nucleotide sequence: TGCGCCAGCAGCCCCGAAGGGGCCGGGGGATTCTACAATGAGCAGTTCTTC.

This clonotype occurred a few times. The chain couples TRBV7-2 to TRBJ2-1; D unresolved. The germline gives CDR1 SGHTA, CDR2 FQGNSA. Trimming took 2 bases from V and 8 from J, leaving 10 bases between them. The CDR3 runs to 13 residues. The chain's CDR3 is CASSLLRSHEQFF. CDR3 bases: TGTGCCAGCAGCTTATTGAGGTCGCATGAGCAGTTCTTC. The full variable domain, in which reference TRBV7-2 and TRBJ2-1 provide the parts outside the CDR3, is GAGVSQSPSNKVTEKGKDVELRCDPISGHTALYWYRQSLGQGLEFLIYFQGNSAPDKSGLPSDRFSAERTGGSVSTLTIQRTQQEDSAVYLCASSLLRSHEQFFGPGTRLTVL.

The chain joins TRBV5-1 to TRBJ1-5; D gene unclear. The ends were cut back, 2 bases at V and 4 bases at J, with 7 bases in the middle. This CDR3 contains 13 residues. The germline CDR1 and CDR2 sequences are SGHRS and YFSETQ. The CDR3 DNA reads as TGCGCCAGCAGCTTCACAGTTAATCAGCCCCAGCATTTT. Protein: CASSFTVNQPQHF.